One and the same sample provided the 22 T cell receptor beta chains below, sequenced in a study of T cells after yellow fever vaccination. TCRdb analysed the 5' RACE reads with MiXCR anew, one entry per CDR3 protein. The repertoire has 500,000 to 650,000 distinct CDR3 sequences, around 17% of them found once; the top ten carry 15% to 20%. The sample in question was PBMCs, obtained about 5 days after the first yellow fever vaccination. The origin of the receptors is a man aged 18 to 29 who received the YFV17D yellow fever vaccine.

This clonotype has just a few counts. The J gene is TRBJ2-4, the V gene TRBV5-1; no definite D call. Trimming took off 2 bases at V and 10 bases at J, with 19 bases between the two ends. This CDR3 is 15 amino acids long. The germline gives CDR1 SGHRS, CDR2 YFSETQ. CDR3 sequence reads: CASSLDRPGPTIQYF. The DNA of the CDR3 is TGCGCCAGCAGCTTAGATCGGCCGGGCCCCACGATTCAGTACTTC. Looking up the rest from reference TRBV5-1 and TRBJ2-4 gives the full variable domain: KAGVTQTPRYLIKTRGQQVTLSCSPISGHRSVSWYQQTPGQGLQFLFEYFSETQRNKGNFPGRFSGRQFSNSRSEMNVSTLELGDSALYLCASSLDRPGPTIQYFGAGTRLSVL.

The V gene is TRBV28, the J gene TRBJ2-5; perhaps TRBD1 as D (5 bases). The ends were cut back, 6 bases at V and 5 bases at J, with 13 bases in the middle. The CDR3 consists of 13 residues. CDR1 and CDR2 (germline): MDHEN, SYDVKM. CDR3 region: CASRLQGPETQYF. DNA of the CDR3: TGTGCCAGCAGGCTGCAGGGTCCGGAGACCCAGTACTTC.

The chain employs TRBV9 and TRBJ1-5, with D perhaps TRBD1 (6 bases). The CDR3 has 14 amino acids. Trimming removed 3 bases at V and 7 bases at J, with 14 bases between. Germline loops: CDR1 SGDLS, CDR2 YYNGEE. CDR3 bases: TGTGCCAGCAGCGCACAGGGCAGCGGCCAGCCCCAGCATTTT. This sequence encodes CASSAQGSGQPQHF.

A few counts support this clonotype. This sequence joins TRBV27 and TRBJ2-5; 7 nucleotides line up with TRBD1. Per germline, CDR1 MNHEY and CDR2 SMNVEV (reference sequence). The CDR3 covers 16 residues. V gave up 4 bases and J gave up 0 bases; unmatched junction bases: 8. CDR3 sequence (DNA): TGTGCCAGCAGTTCCCGGGACAGCCAACACCAAGAGACCCAGTACTTC. This gives the protein CASSSRDSQHQETQYF.

The gene calls are TRBV20-1 and TRBJ2-1; TRBD1 might be the D (5 bases). Germline CDR1 is DFQATT and CDR2 is SNEGSKA (reference sequence). The V and J ends lost 7 bases and 9 bases respectively, with 13 bases between them. The CDR3 sequence is 11 residues long. DNA for the CDR3: TGCAGTGGGGGCAAGGGTGGTGAGCAGTTCTTC. It specifies CSGGKGGEQFF.

V is TRBV20-1 and J is TRBJ1-1; tentatively, D is TRBD1 (5 bases). CDR1 and CDR2 from the germline V gene are DFQATT and SNEGSKA (reference sequence). There are 15 residues in the CDR3. Trimming removed 3 bases from V and 5 bases from J, with 19 bases in between. CDR3 nucleotides: TGCAGTGCTAGCGGTATCCCCGAGGGGAATACTGAAGCTTTCTTT. Translated: CSASGIPEGNTEAFF.

This clonotype was found a few times. This chain joins TRBV7-8 and TRBJ1-3; D unclear. The CDR3 contains 16 residues. The germline V and J ends were trimmed by 2 bases and 7 bases, with 18 bases remaining between them. Germline loops: CDR1 SGHVS, CDR2 FQNEAQ. The CDR3 bases are TGTGCCAGCAGCTTATTCGTCAGTGCGTCTCGGAACACCATATATTTT. Its translation: CASSLFVSASRNTIYF. Looking up the rest from reference TRBV7-8 and TRBJ1-3 gives the full variable domain: GAGVSQSPRYKVAKRGQDVALRCDPISGHVSLFWYQQALGQGPEFLTYFQNEAQLDKSGLPSDRFFAERPEGSVSTLKIQRTQQEDSAVYLCASSLFVSASRNTIYFGEGSWLTVV.

V gene TRBV5-1 combines with J gene TRBJ1-1, with TRBD1 as a possible D gene (5 bases). The ends were cut back, 0 bases at V and 5 bases at J, with 14 bases in the middle. This CDR3 region has 15 residues. Looked up from germline, CDR1 is SGHRS and CDR2 is YFSETQ. The CDR3 region has the DNA TGCGCCAGCAGCTTGGGGTCGGGGGATAAAACTGAAGCTTTCTTT. Protein product: CASSLGSGDKTEAFF.

The rearrangement links TRBV7-2 to TRBJ1-5; D call uncertain. CDR3 length: 13 residues. CDR1 is SGHTA, CDR2 FQGNSA, per germline. The V end lost 1 base, the J end lost 7 bases, and 8 bases lay between the germline ends. This CDR3 is CASSLDNRQPQHF. The CDR3 DNA sequence: TGTGCCAGCAGCTTAGACAATAGGCAGCCCCAGCATTTT.

This clonotype appeared a few times. The rearrangement uses TRBV7-9 and TRBJ2-5, with TRBD1 matching over 10 bases. The CDR3 extends over 15 amino acids. The junction had 6 bases not matched to a gene; V was cut back by 3 bases and J by 5 bases. The germline CDR1 and CDR2 sequences are SEHNR and FQNEAQ (reference sequence). CDR3 protein: CASSFPGQGWETQYF. CDR3 DNA sequence: TGTGCCAGCAGCTTCCCGGGACAGGGGTGGGAGACCCAGTACTTC.

The chain links TRBV29-1 to TRBJ2-5; TRBD1 might be the D (5 bases). CDR1 is SQVTM, CDR2 ANQGSEA, per germline. The V and J ends lost 7 bases and 2 bases respectively, with 14 bases between them. The CDR3 has 13 amino acids. In DNA, the CDR3 is TGCAGCGCCCTACCGGACACGCAAGAGACCCAGTACTTC. The encoded protein is CSALPDTQETQYF.

The V and J genes are TRBV11-2 and TRBJ1-4, with D hard to call. This CDR3 contains 13 residues. Germline assignment: CDR1 SGHAT and CDR2 FQNNGV. Deletions cut 3 bases from V and 8 bases from J, with 10 bases between. CDR3 DNA sequence: TGTGCCAGCAGCTTCGGTGGGCACGAAAAACTGTTTTTT. This translates into CASSFGGHEKLFF.

Only a few counts were recorded for this clonotype. This CDR3 is CASSEMVTGANYGYTF. CDR3 DNA: TGTGCCAGCAGCGAGATGGTGACAGGAGCTAACTATGGCTACACCTTC. The chain uses TRBV9 and TRBJ1-2; D might be TRBD1 (6 bases). CDR1 is SGDLS and CDR2 is YYNGEE in the germline V gene. The V end lost 3 bases, the J end lost 0 bases, and 15 bases lay between the germline ends. CDR3 size: 16 residues. The full variable domain, completed using reference TRBV9 and TRBJ1-2, is DSGVTQTPKHLITATGQRVTLRCSPRSGDLSVYWYQQSLDQGLQFLIQYYNGEERAKGNILERFSAQQFPDLHSELNLSSLELGDSALYFCASSEMVTGANYGYTFGSGTRLTVV.

The chain couples TRBV7-2 to TRBJ1-3, with TRBD1 matching 11 bases. Trimming at V came to 1 base and at J to 2 bases, leaving 4 bases not matched to a gene. This CDR3 is 17 amino acids long. Germline CDR1 and CDR2: SGHTA and FQGNSA. The CDR3 is CASSLVPGQGAGNTIYF. CDR3 bases: TGTGCCAGCAGCTTAGTTCCGGGACAGGGGGCTGGAAACACCATATATTTT.

The chain has TRBV6-2 or TRBV6-3 and TRBJ2-7; 11 nucleotides align to TRBD2. V shed 8 bases and J 4 bases; nucleotides not matched to a gene: 4. The CDR3 is 13 amino acids. Germline lookup yields CDR1 MNHEY and CDR2 SVGEGT. This chain's CDR3 is CASQLAGGYEQYV. In DNA, the CDR3 is TGTGCCAGCCAGCTAGCGGGGGGATACGAGCAGTACGTC.

This clonotype was observed a handful of times. This chain uses TRBV29-1 with TRBJ2-4; no definite D call. V gave up 1 base and J gave up 7 bases, with 8 bases separating them. Per the germline V gene, CDR1 is SQVTM and CDR2 is ANQGSEA. The CDR3 has 12 residues. The CDR3 loop is CSVEVVGNIQYF. The CDR3 nucleotides read TGCAGCGTTGAAGTGGTAGGGAACATTCAGTACTTC.

This rearrangement joins TRBV6-5 to TRBJ1-2; 9 positions agree with TRBD1. Trimming at V came to 2 bases and at J to 3 bases, leaving 13 bases not matched to a gene. CDR1 MNHEY and CDR2 SVGAGI come from the germline V gene. CDR3 length: 18 amino acids. As DNA, the CDR3 is TGTGCCAGCAGTTACCCTTACAGGGGGCTTCGCAGTCACTATGGCTACACCTTC. Protein product: CASSYPYRGLRSHYGYTF.

This clonotype was detected a few times. The chain couples TRBV20-1 to TRBJ2-3; D unclear. Trimming left V 3 bases short and J 1 base short, with 11 bases between. Germline CDR1 and CDR2: DFQATT and SNEGSKA (reference sequence). This CDR3 contains 14 residues. CDR3 coding DNA: TGCAGTGCTAGTATACCCCTTGGCACAGATACGCAGTATTTT. The encoded protein is CSASIPLGTDTQYF.

This clonotype came up many times. The chain carries TRBV2 and TRBJ2-3; D remains unclear. CDR1 is SNHLY, CDR2 FYNNEI, per germline. V was trimmed by 3 bases and J by 8 bases, leaving 9 bases between them. This CDR3 comprises 12 residues. The CDR3 is CASSDPSGTQYF. The CDR3 DNA follows: TGTGCCAGCAGTGACCCCAGTGGTACGCAGTATTTT.

The CDR3 reads CSARRTTRSTGELFF. For the CDR3, the DNA is TGCAGTGCTCGGAGGACTACGCGGAGCACCGGGGAGCTGTTTTTT. J is TRBJ2-2 and V is TRBV20-1; weak D call: TRBD2 (6 bases). The ends were cut back, 5 bases at V and 4 bases at J, with 17 bases in the middle. This CDR3 comprises 15 residues. Germline assignment: CDR1 DFQATT and CDR2 SNEGSKA (reference sequence).

The chain links TRBV10-2 to TRBJ2-2; no definite D call. CDR1 WSHSY and CDR2 SAAADI come from the germline V gene. Trimming removed 8 bases from V and 7 bases from J, with 14 bases in between. This CDR3 is 13 amino acids long. This CDR3 is CASLYPGVGELFF. In DNA form, the CDR3 reads TGCGCCAGCTTGTACCCCGGAGTCGGGGAGCTGTTTTTT.

This clonotype was counted only a few times. The chain couples TRBV27 to TRBJ1-6, with unresolved D. Trimming removed 7 bases from V and 1 base from J, with 8 bases in between. The germline gives CDR1 MNHEY, CDR2 SMNVEV (reference sequence). This CDR3 comprises 14 residues. The DNA for the CDR3 is TGTGCCAGCACGAGGACGTCCTATAATTCACCCCTCCACTTT. It codes for CASTRTSYNSPLHF.